These 9 T cell receptor beta chains originate from one sample sequenced in a study of cytomegalovirus exposure and HLA in healthy donors. The PCR had 60 Vbeta and 13 Jbeta primers. Assay: immunoSEQ multiplex PCR; the TCRdb copy retains only in-frame clones and omits some. The sample has about 180,000 clones, around 80% seen once. Sequences were obtained from PBMCs. These receptors all come from a man between 18 and 29 years old in good health and CMV-seronegative.

This clone was observed a few times. This chain links TRBV18 with TRBJ2-7; D unresolved. Germline CDR1 KGHSH, CDR2 LQKENI. CDR3 size: 15 residues. With 0 bases removed from V and 0 bases from J, the gap between germline ends came to 9 bases. The CDR3 reads CASSPPGSLSYEQYF. CDR3 nucleotides: TGTGCCAGCTCACCACCGGGCAGTCTCTCCTACGAGCAGTACTTC. Using reference TRBV18 and TRBJ2-7 for the parts outside the CDR3, the full variable domain is NAGVMQNPRHLVRRRGQEARLRCSPMKGHSHVYWYRQLPEEGLKFMVYLQKENIIDESGMPKERFSAEFPKEGPSILRIQQVVRGDSAAYFCASSPPGSLSYEQYFGPGTRLTVT.

This sequence joins TRBV2 and TRBJ2-7; D may be TRBD2 (5 bases). V shed 5 bases and J shed 2 bases, with 7 bases lying between them. CDR3 size: 12 residues. CDR1 is SNHLY and CDR2 is FYNNEI in the germline V gene. The CDR3, as DNA: TGTGCCAGCAGTCTAGCTACCTACGAGCAGTACTTC. Amino acids: CASSLATYEQYF.

This clone was detected a few times. The V gene is TRBV27, the J gene TRBJ2-7; the D gene is possibly TRBD1 (6 bases). The germline V gene encodes CDR1 MNHEY and CDR2 SMNVEV (reference sequence). CDR3 size: 14 residues. The ends were cut back, 9 bases at V and 6 bases at J, with 21 bases in the middle. The CDR3 sequence is CARKPGVVSSEQYF. DNA for the CDR3: TGTGCCAGAAAACCAGGGGTCGTATCATCCGAGCAGTACTTC.

The rearrangement uses TRBV19 and TRBJ1-4; a weak D match, TRBD1 (6 bases). The ends were cut back, 2 bases at V and 3 bases at J, with 10 bases in the middle. CDR1 LNHDA and CDR2 SQIVND come from the germline V gene (reference sequence). CDR3 length: 15 amino acids. CDR3 in DNA: TGTGCCAGTAGTATACCGGGGGGCCCTAATGAAAAACTGTTTTTT. It translates to CASSIPGGPNEKLFF. Using reference TRBV19 and TRBJ1-4 for the parts outside the CDR3, the full variable domain is DGGITQSPKYLFRKEGQNVTLSCEQNLNHDAMYWYRQDPGQGLRLIYYSQIVNDFQKGDIAEGYSVSREKKESFPLTVTSAQKNPTAFYLCASSIPGGPNEKLFFGSGTQLSVL.

The V gene is TRBV10-3, the J gene TRBJ2-1, with 15 bases that match TRBD2. Germline CDR1 reads ENHRY; CDR2 reads SYGVKD. The CDR3 runs 16 residues. Unmatched junction bases numbered 5, after V lost 3 bases and J lost 8 bases. The CDR3 is CAISESGLAGGDEQFF. The CDR3 DNA reads TGTGCCATCAGTGAATCGGGACTAGCGGGAGGCGATGAGCAGTTCTTC.

This clone showed up just a few times. The V and J genes are TRBV18 and TRBJ2-2; D may be TRBD1 (6 bases). CDR1 KGHSH and CDR2 LQKENI come from the germline V gene. V was trimmed by 1 base and J by 0 bases, leaving 9 bases between them. The CDR3 is 16 residues long. The CDR3 nucleotides are TGTGCCAGCTCACCACTACAGGGCGCGAACACCGGGGAGCTGTTTTTT. Translating it yields CASSPLQGANTGELFF.

The genes are TRBV2 and TRBJ1-5; 9 positions agree with TRBD1. Trimming took 3 bases from V and 7 from J; bases not matched to a gene: 10. Germline V lookup: CDR1 SNHLY, CDR2 FYNNEI. The CDR3 runs 16 residues. The CDR3 nucleotides are TGTGCCAGCAGTGAGATGGGGACAGGGCGGGCCCAGCCCCAGCATTTT. This translates into CASSEMGTGRAQPQHF.

This clone was picked up one time. The chain combines TRBV25-1 with TRBJ1-2; 12 positions agree with TRBD1. The CDR3 contains 18 residues. Germline values: CDR1 MGHDK, CDR2 SYGVNS. With 2 bases clipped from V and 6 bases from J, the junction kept 13 bases outside the gene matches. Here the CDR3 reads CASSELGGTGGLRDGYTF. The CDR3 DNA is TGTGCCAGCAGTGAACTCGGCGGGACAGGGGGCTTACGGGATGGCTACACCTTC.

The chain recombines TRBV7-8 with TRBJ2-3, with D perhaps matching TRBD2 (7 bases). The CDR3 has 15 residues. Germline V gene lookup returns CDR1 SGHVS and CDR2 FQNEAQ. V lost 4 bases and J lost 4, with 15 bases in between. The CDR3: CASSWRGGGADTQYF. In nucleotides, the CDR3 is TGTGCCAGCAGCTGGAGGGGGGGCGGGGCAGATACGCAGTATTTT.